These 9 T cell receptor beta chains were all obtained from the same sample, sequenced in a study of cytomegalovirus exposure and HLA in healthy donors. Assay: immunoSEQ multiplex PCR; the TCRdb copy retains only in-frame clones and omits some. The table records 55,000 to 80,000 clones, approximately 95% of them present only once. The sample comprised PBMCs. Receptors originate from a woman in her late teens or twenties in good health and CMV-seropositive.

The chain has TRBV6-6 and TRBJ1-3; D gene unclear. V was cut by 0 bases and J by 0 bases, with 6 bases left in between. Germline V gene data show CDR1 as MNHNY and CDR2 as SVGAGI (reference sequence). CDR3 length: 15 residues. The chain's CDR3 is CASSYSIASGNTIYF. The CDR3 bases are TGTGCCAGCAGTTACTCGATAGCCTCTGGAAACACCATATATTTT.

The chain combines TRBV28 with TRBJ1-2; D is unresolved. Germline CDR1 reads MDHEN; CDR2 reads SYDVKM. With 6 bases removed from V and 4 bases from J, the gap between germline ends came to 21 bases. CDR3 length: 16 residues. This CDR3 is CASRPTDLQRRYGYTF. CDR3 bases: TGTGCCAGCAGGCCCACAGACCTCCAGAGACGCTATGGCTACACCTTC.

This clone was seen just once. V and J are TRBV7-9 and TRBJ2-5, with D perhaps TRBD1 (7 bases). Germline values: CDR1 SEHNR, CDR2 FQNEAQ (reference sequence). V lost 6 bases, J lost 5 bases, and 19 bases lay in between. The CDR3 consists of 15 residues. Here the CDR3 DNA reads TGTGCCAGCAGGAAGGACAGGAGGGCCCGGGAGACCCAGTACTTC. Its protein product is CASRKDRRARETQYF.

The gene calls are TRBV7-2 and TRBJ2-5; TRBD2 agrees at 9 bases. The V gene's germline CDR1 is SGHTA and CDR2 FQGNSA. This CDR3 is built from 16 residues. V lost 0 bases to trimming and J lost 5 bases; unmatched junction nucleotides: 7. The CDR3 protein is CASSLARGGEGETQYF. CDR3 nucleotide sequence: TGTGCCAGCAGCTTAGCCCGCGGGGGGGAAGGGGAGACCCAGTACTTC.

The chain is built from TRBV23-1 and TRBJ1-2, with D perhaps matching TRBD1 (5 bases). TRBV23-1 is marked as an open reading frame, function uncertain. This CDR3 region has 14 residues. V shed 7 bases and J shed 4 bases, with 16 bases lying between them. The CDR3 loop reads CASMGGGPFYGYTF. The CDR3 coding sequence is TGCGCCAGCATGGGGGGGGGTCCTTTCTATGGCTACACCTTC.

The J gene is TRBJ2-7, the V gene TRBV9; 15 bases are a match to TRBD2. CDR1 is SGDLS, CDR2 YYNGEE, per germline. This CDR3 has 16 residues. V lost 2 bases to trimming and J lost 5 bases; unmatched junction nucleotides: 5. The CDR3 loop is CASSVGLAGGVDEQYF. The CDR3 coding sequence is TGTGCCAGCAGCGTGGGACTAGCGGGGGGTGTCGACGAGCAGTACTTC. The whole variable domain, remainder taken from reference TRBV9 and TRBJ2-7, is DSGVTQTPKHLITATGQRVTLRCSPRSGDLSVYWYQQSLDQGLQFLIQYYNGEERAKGNILERFSAQQFPDLHSELNLSSLELGDSALYFCASSVGLAGGVDEQYFGPGTRLTVT.

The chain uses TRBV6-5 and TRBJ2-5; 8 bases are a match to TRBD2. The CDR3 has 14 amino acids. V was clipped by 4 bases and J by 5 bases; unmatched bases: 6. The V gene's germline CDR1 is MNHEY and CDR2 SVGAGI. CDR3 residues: CASSSQRGRETQYF. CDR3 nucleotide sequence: TGTGCCAGCAGTTCCCAGCGGGGGAGGGAGACCCAGTACTTC.

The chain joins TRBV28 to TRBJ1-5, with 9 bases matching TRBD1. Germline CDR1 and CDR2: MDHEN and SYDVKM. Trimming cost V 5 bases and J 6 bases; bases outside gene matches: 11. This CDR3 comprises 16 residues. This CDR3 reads CASSESGTGYIQPQHF. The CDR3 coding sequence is TGTGCCAGCAGTGAGTCCGGGACAGGGTACATTCAGCCCCAGCATTTT. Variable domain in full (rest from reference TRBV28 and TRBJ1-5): DVKVTQSSRYLVKRTGEKVFLECVQDMDHENMFWYRQDPGLGLRLIYFSYDVKMKEKGDIPEGYSVSREKKERFSLILESASTNQTSMYLCASSESGTGYIQPQHFGDGTRLSIL.

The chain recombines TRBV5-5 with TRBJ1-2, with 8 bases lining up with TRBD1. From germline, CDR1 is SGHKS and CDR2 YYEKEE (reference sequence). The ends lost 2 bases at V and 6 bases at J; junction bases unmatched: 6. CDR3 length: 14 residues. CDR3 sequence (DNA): TGTGCCAGCAGCTTTCAGGGGGCATTGGATGGCTACACCTTC. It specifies CASSFQGALDGYTF.